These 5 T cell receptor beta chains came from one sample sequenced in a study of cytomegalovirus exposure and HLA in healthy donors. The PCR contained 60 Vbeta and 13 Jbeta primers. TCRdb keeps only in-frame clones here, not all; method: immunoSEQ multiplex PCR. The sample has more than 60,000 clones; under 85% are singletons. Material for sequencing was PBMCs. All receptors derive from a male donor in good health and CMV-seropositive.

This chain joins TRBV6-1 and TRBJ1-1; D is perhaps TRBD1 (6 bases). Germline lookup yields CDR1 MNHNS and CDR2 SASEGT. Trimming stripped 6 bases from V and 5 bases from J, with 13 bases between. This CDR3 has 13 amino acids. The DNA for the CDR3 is TGTGCCAGCAGCCGCGGGGGGCCTACTGAAGCTTTCTTT. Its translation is CASSRGGPTEAFF.

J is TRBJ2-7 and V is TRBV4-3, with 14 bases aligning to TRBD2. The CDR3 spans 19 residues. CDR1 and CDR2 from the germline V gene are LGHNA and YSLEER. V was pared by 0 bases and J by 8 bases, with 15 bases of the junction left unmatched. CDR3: CASSQEPPGTSGGVNQQYF. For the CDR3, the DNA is TGCGCCAGCAGCCAAGAACCCCCCGGGACTAGCGGGGGAGTAAACCAGCAGTACTTC.

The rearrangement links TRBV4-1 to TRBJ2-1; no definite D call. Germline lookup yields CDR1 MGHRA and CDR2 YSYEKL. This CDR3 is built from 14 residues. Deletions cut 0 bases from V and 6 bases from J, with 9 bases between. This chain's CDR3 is CASSQDSGSNEQFF. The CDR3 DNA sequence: TGCGCCAGCAGCCAAGATTCAGGCAGCAATGAGCAGTTCTTC.

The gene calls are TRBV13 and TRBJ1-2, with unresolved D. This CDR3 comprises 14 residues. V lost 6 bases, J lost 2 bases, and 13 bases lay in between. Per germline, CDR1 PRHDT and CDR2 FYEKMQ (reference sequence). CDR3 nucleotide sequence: TGTGCCAGCAGGAAGGTTGGCAGGAACTATGGCTACACCTTC. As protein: CASRKVGRNYGYTF. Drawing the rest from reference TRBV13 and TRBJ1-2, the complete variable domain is AAGVIQSPRHLIKEKRETATLKCYPIPRHDTVYWYQQGPGQDPQFLISFYEKMQSDKGSIPDRFSAQQFSDYHSELNMSSLELGDSALYFCASRKVGRNYGYTFGSGTRLTVV.

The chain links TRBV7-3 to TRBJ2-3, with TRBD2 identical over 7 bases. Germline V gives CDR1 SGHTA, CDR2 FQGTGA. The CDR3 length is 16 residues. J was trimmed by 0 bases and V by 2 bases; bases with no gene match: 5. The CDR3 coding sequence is TGTGCCAGCAGCTTAGTCGCGGGAGCGAGCACAGATACGCAGTATTTT. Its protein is CASSLVAGASTDTQYF.